This TCR beta chain was sequenced in a study of T-cell reconstitution after alpha-beta-depleted transplantation in children. Broader study findings: Surviving recipient T cells and thymic progenitors accounted for the high day-60 TCRbeta diversity observed in some patients. There were reportedly several hundred expanded graft clones from which alpha-beta T cells came about two months after transplant. Counts and diversity of T cells one year after transplant came mostly from newly produced T cells.

The TCRbeta library was prepared with unique molecular identifiers. MiXCR was run by TCRdb on the PCR reads, yielding one entry per CDR3 protein. The data hold fewer than 350,000 distinct CDR3 sequences, with around 7.3% observed a single time. This clonotype was counted ten times or more. What it recognizes is unknown. The CDR3 runs 15 residues. Germline values: CDR1 MNHEY, CDR2 SVGAGI. Trimming left V 4 bases short and J 1 base short, with 8 bases between. This specimen was peripheral blood, taken 360 days after TCRalphabeta/CD19-depleted stem cell transplant. The chain joins TRBV6-5 to TRBJ2-6; no reliable D call. This sequence was found in a female patient aged 2 to 10 who had a stem cell transplant for Fanconi anemia, so the T cells may come from the graft donor. Here the CDR3 reads CASSSDYSGANVLTF. The CDR3 DNA is TGTGCCAGCAGTTCCGATTATTCTGGGGCCAACGTCCTGACTTTC.